The clone carrying this T cell receptor beta chain has ten or more counts. Its specificity is unknown. These data originate in a study of identical twins. This CDR3 is built from 15 residues. V was clipped by 0 bases and J by 3 bases, with 13 bases between them. Germline V gene sequence: CDR1 DFQATT, CDR2 SNEGSKA (reference sequence). Findings and limits, study-wide: There is a chance that invariant MAIT and iNKT cells partially muddied zero-insertion analyses. Alpha sequences out of frame and shared by twins had excess low generation probability.

TCRdb used MiXCR to reprocess the 5' RACE reads, holding one entry per CDR3 protein. The repertoire holds approximately 670,000 distinct CDR3 sequences, around 6% seen once, with about 2% in the top ten. This clonotype was sampled from a man between 18 and 35 years old in good health. The sample consisted of naive T cells sorted from blood. This rearrangement joins TRBV20-1 to TRBJ2-3, with unresolved D. The chain's CDR3 is CSARDFSWRTDTQYF. As DNA, the CDR3 is TGCAGTGCTAGAGATTTTTCATGGAGAACAGATACGCAGTATTTT.